The 32 T cell receptor beta chains reported below all come from one sample, sequenced in a study of T cell changes during pregnancy in multiple sclerosis. Assay: immunoSEQ multiplex PCR; the TCRdb copy retains only in-frame clones and omits some. The table records 72,000 or so clones, 93% of them present only once. Sample: peripheral blood, taken in the second trimester of pregnancy. The receptors were gathered from a female donor with multiple sclerosis, enrolled in a pregnancy study.

The chain employs TRBV7-9 and TRBJ1-3, with D maybe TRBD1 (5 bases). CDR1 is SEHNR, CDR2 FQNEAQ, per germline (reference sequence). V shed 5 bases and J shed 0 bases, with 11 bases lying between them. The length of the CDR3 is 15 residues. The CDR3 sequence: CASSPGGDSGNTIYF. CDR3 DNA: TGTGCCAGCAGCCCGGGGGGTGACTCTGGAAACACCATATATTTT.

The chain employs TRBV7-9 and TRBJ2-7; D might be TRBD1 (6 bases). V was trimmed by 7 bases and J by 1 base, leaving 11 bases between them. This CDR3 is 13 amino acids long. The germline V gene encodes CDR1 SEHNR and CDR2 FQNEAQ (reference sequence). In DNA form, the CDR3 reads TGTGCCAGCAACGACGGACAGTCCTACGAGCAGTACTTC. Translating gives CASNDGQSYEQYF.

V usage is TRBV2 and J usage is TRBJ2-3; 9 bases agree with TRBD2. The CDR3 spans 14 residues. Trimming took 8 bases from V and 1 from J; bases not matched to a gene: 4. The V gene's germline CDR1 is SNHLY and CDR2 FYNNEI. The CDR3 here is CASQRGVGTDTQYF. The DNA for the CDR3 is TGTGCCAGCCAGCGGGGGGTCGGCACAGATACGCAGTATTTT.

The chain has TRBV7-8 and TRBJ2-5, with a weak D call TRBD1 (6 bases). The CDR3 has 12 residues. The germline V gene encodes CDR1 SGHVS and CDR2 FQNEAQ. V gave up 5 bases and J gave up 7 bases, with 11 bases separating them. Here the CDR3 DNA reads TGTGCCAGCAGCCCGAGAGGGGGGACCCAGTACTTC. Protein: CASSPRGGTQYF.

The chain combines TRBV28 with TRBJ2-7, with a weak D call TRBD2 (6 bases). Trimming shortened V by 10 bases and J by 4 bases, and 14 bases separated the two germline ends. CDR1 and CDR2 (germline): MDHEN, SYDVKM. The CDR3 sequence is 12 residues long. CDR3: CATQAAGYEQYF. DNA of the CDR3: TGTGCCACCCAGGCCGCGGGATACGAGCAGTACTTC. Based on the CDR3 plus reference TRBV28 and TRBJ2-7, the full variable domain is DVKVTQSSRYLVKRTGEKVFLECVQDMDHENMFWYRQDPGLGLRLIYFSYDVKMKEKGDIPEGYSVSREKKERFSLILESASTNQTSMYLCATQAAGYEQYFGPGTRLTVT.

This clone was seen only a few times. The chain has TRBV11-2 and TRBJ2-7; 7 positions match TRBD2. The CDR3 spans 13 residues. The germline V gene has CDR1 SGHAT and CDR2 FQNNGV. Losses at the gene ends were 3 bases for V and 3 bases for J; bases not matched to a gene: 2. The CDR3 DNA sequence: TGTGCCAGCAGCTTTGGGGGGGGCTACGAGCAGTACTTC. Protein sequence: CASSFGGGYEQYF.

This chain joins TRBV7-3 and TRBJ1-6, with D unclear. Germline CDR1 reads SGHTA; CDR2 reads FQGTGA. The CDR3 extends over 13 amino acids. V lost 6 bases, J lost 3 bases, and 6 bases lay in between. The CDR3 reads CASRIDYNSPLHF. The CDR3 DNA reads as TGTGCCAGCAGGATAGACTATAATTCACCCCTCCACTTT.

This sequence joins TRBV28 and TRBJ1-1; weak D call: TRBD1 (5 bases). V was trimmed by 6 bases and J by 5 bases, leaving 10 bases between them. The CDR3 totals 12 residues. Germline lookup yields CDR1 MDHEN and CDR2 SYDVKM. The CDR3, as DNA: TGTGCCAGCAGGGAAAGGGGTACTGAAGCTTTCTTT. This codes for CASRERGTEAFF.

V usage is TRBV6-5 and J usage is TRBJ1-5, with 7 bases that match TRBD1. After removal of 5 bases from V and 3 bases from J, the junction contained 7 bases not matched to a gene. Germline V gene sequence: CDR1 MNHEY, CDR2 SVGAGI. The CDR3 runs 15 residues. Here the CDR3 DNA reads TGTGCCAGCAGTAAACACAGGGGTGACAATCAGCCCCAGCATTTT. Translation gives CASSKHRGDNQPQHF.

V is TRBV18 and J is TRBJ1-6, with TRBD1 identical over 7 bases. The J segment lost 5 bases and the V segment lost 2 bases, leaving 15 bases of the junction unmatched. The CDR3 has 19 residues. Germline loops: CDR1 KGHSH, CDR2 LQKENI. This chain's CDR3 is CASSPVMISGGINNSPLHF. The CDR3, as DNA: TGTGCCAGCTCACCAGTAATGATCTCAGGGGGAATCAATAATTCACCCCTCCACTTT. Together with reference TRBV18 and TRBJ1-6, the CDR3 gives the full variable domain: NAGVMQNPRHLVRRRGQEARLRCSPMKGHSHVYWYRQLPEEGLKFMVYLQKENIIDESGMPKERFSAEFPKEGPSILRIQQVVRGDSAAYFCASSPVMISGGINNSPLHFGNGTRLTVT.

The chain combines TRBV7-2 with TRBJ2-7, with 7 bases identical to TRBD1. The CDR3 length is 13 residues. The V segment lost 5 bases and the J segment 2 bases; nucleotides outside the gene matches: 3. From germline, CDR1 is SGHTA and CDR2 FQGNSA. The CDR3 reads CASSRGQTYEQYF. For the CDR3, the DNA is TGTGCCAGCAGCAGGGGACAGACCTACGAGCAGTACTTC.

This chain joins TRBV10-3 and TRBJ1-1; tentative D call: TRBD1 (6 bases). Germline loops: CDR1 ENHRY, CDR2 SYGVKD. The CDR3 covers 16 residues. The germline V and J ends were trimmed by 6 bases and 1 base, with 18 bases remaining between them. In nucleotides, the CDR3 is TGTGCCATCAGCAAAGGGGGAGGGAGCTCGAACACTGAAGCTTTCTTT. Its translation: CAISKGGGSSNTEAFF.

V gene TRBV4-2 combines with J gene TRBJ2-2, with a tentative D call TRBD1 (7 bases). The CDR3 covers 18 residues. CDR1 is LGHNA, CDR2 YNFKEQ, per germline. The V end was cut by 0 bases, the J end by 0 bases, with 14 bases between. The CDR3 sequence: CASSQDLRGAANTGELFF. In DNA, the CDR3 is TGTGCCAGCAGCCAAGATCTCAGGGGGGCAGCGAACACCGGGGAGCTGTTTTTT.

The chain recombines TRBV5-4 with TRBJ2-7; 9 bases are shared with TRBD1. The CDR3 consists of 15 residues. The V segment lost 4 bases and the J segment 2 bases; nucleotides outside the gene matches: 7. The germline V gene has CDR1 SGHNT and CDR2 YYREEE (reference sequence). The CDR3 protein is CASSPSGTGTYEQYF. CDR3 nucleotides: TGTGCCAGCAGCCCTTCCGGGACAGGGACCTACGAGCAGTACTTC. Supplemented by reference TRBV5-4 and TRBJ2-7, the full variable domain reads ETGVTQSPTHLIKTRGQQVTLRCSSQSGHNTVSWYQQALGQGPQFIFQYYREEENGRGNFPPRFSGLQFPNYSSELNVNALELDDSALYLCASSPSGTGTYEQYFGPGTRLTVT.

In this sample, this clone turned up many times. J is TRBJ1-1 and V is TRBV27, with D possibly TRBD1 on 5 matching bases. Trimming left V 6 bases short and J 1 base short, with 9 bases between. The CDR3 extends over 13 amino acids. CDR1 MNHEY and CDR2 SMNVEV come from the germline V gene (reference sequence). CDR3: CASSRQKNTEAFF. CDR3 in DNA: TGTGCCAGCAGCAGACAGAAGAACACTGAAGCTTTCTTT.

J is TRBJ2-2 and V is TRBV5-1, with D tentatively TRBD2 (5 bases). This CDR3 is built from 14 residues. With 6 bases removed from V and 0 bases from J, the gap between germline ends came to 9 bases. Germline V gene data show CDR1 as SGHRS and CDR2 as YFSETQ. The chain's CDR3 is CASKGASNTGELFF. The CDR3 region has the DNA TGCGCCAGCAAGGGAGCGTCGAACACCGGGGAGCTGTTTTTT.

The chain is built from TRBV5-1 and TRBJ1-4; TRBD1 matches 9 bases. V was clipped by 4 bases and J by 4 bases; unmatched bases: 8. The germline CDR1 and CDR2 sequences are SGHRS and YFSETQ. This CDR3 contains 16 residues. CDR3 sequence reads: CASSIQGARFNEKLFF. The CDR3 DNA is TGCGCCAGCAGCATACAGGGGGCGCGTTTTAATGAAAAACTGTTTTTT.

The genes are TRBV2 and TRBJ1-2; 9 bases agree with TRBD1. V was pared by 9 bases and J by 2 bases, with 1 base of the junction left unmatched. The CDR3 spans 12 residues. The germline CDR1 and CDR2 sequences are SNHLY and FYNNEI. The CDR3, as DNA: TGTGCCAGGACAGGGGGGAACTATGGCTACACCTTC. Residues: CARTGGNYGYTF.

The sample holds one count of this clone. The chain recombines TRBV5-1 with TRBJ1-6; TRBD1 matches 7 bases. This CDR3 comprises 14 residues. Germline trimming cut 2 bases from V and 9 bases from J; bases unmatched to any gene: 5. Germline loops: CDR1 SGHRS, CDR2 YFSETQ. The CDR3 protein is CASSFPGGASPLHF. The CDR3 DNA is TGCGCCAGCAGCTTTCCAGGGGGAGCTTCACCCCTCCACTTT.

This chain joins TRBV11-2 and TRBJ1-2, with D possibly TRBD1 on 6 matching bases. CDR3 length: 14 amino acids. Trimming removed 5 bases at V and 8 bases at J, with 18 bases between. Germline V gene sequence: CDR1 SGHAT, CDR2 FQNNGV. This CDR3 is CASSPGVDVGGYTF. DNA for the CDR3: TGTGCCAGCAGCCCAGGGGTGGATGTAGGAGGCTACACCTTC.

The chain joins TRBV19 to TRBJ2-1; 11 positions agree with TRBD2. Per the germline V gene, CDR1 is LNHDA and CDR2 is SQIVND (reference sequence). J was trimmed by 10 bases and V by 1 base; bases with no gene match: 6. CDR3 length: 15 amino acids. The CDR3 here is CASSIASGGTREQFF. CDR3 coding DNA: TGTGCCAGTAGTATAGCTAGCGGGGGGACTCGGGAGCAGTTCTTC.

This chain joins TRBV20-1 and TRBJ1-2; the D is unclear. The CDR3 is 11 residues long. Trimming left V 3 bases short and J 6 bases short, with 8 bases between. CDR1 and CDR2 (germline): DFQATT, SNEGSKA (reference sequence). DNA of the CDR3: TGCAGTGCTAGGGGCCTGGATGGCTACACCTTC. Its protein product is CSARGLDGYTF.

The V gene is TRBV30, the J gene TRBJ1-2; 8 bases align to TRBD1. Trimming took 7 bases from V and 8 from J; bases not matched to a gene: 12. Per germline, CDR1 GTSNPN and CDR2 SVGIG (reference sequence). CDR3 length: 13 amino acids. CDR3 residues: CASATGGSRGYTF. The CDR3 nucleotides are TGTGCCTCGGCCACAGGGGGATCACGGGGCTACACCTTC.

This clone was recorded a few times. CDR3 DNA: TGTGCCAGCAGCTTAAGGGCTCGGGCTAGCGGGGGGGGAGGCACAGATACGCAGTATTTT. Its translation: CASSLRARASGGGGTDTQYF. V gene TRBV7-3 combines with J gene TRBJ2-3, with 12 positions matching TRBD2. The CDR3 runs to 20 residues. With 1 base clipped from V and 1 base from J, the junction kept 12 bases outside the gene matches. Germline V gene data show CDR1 as SGHTA and CDR2 as FQGTGA.

The gene calls are TRBV5-4 and TRBJ1-4; 9 bases align to TRBD1. With 4 bases clipped from V and 8 bases from J, the junction kept 6 bases outside the gene matches. CDR3 length: 14 amino acids. Per germline, CDR1 SGHNT and CDR2 YYREEE (reference sequence). CDR3 nucleotide sequence: TGTGCCAGCAGCGTGGGACAGGGACGAGAAAAACTGTTTTTT. It yields the protein CASSVGQGREKLFF.

This chain links TRBV6-6 with TRBJ1-2; D gene unclear. CDR1 and CDR2 (germline): MNHNY, SVGAGI (reference sequence). CDR3 length: 13 residues. The V gene lost 5 bases and the J gene lost 14 bases, with 21 bases spanning the gap. The CDR3 loop reads CASSQAPGLGETF. Written as DNA, the CDR3 is TGTGCCAGCAGTCAGGCCCCGGGCCTGGGAGAGACCTTC.

The sample holds one count of this clone. The V and J genes are TRBV5-6 and TRBJ2-7; tentative D call: TRBD1 (5 bases). Germline-derived CDR1 and CDR2 are SGHDT and YYEEEE. Deletions cut 6 bases from V and 1 base from J, with 11 bases between. The CDR3 is 13 residues long. In DNA, the CDR3 is TGTGCCAGCAATTGGGGCCCATCCTACGAGCAGTACTTC. Encoded protein: CASNWGPSYEQYF.

The genes are TRBV5-1 and TRBJ1-1; 8 bases map to TRBD1. Germline loops: CDR1 SGHRS, CDR2 YFSETQ. V was clipped by 2 bases and J by 3 bases; unmatched bases: 9. The CDR3 is made up of 16 amino acids. The CDR3 is CASSFSSGGWDTEAFF. DNA of the CDR3: TGCGCCAGCAGCTTTTCATCAGGGGGCTGGGACACTGAAGCTTTCTTT.

The chain links TRBV6-4 to TRBJ1-1, with D perhaps TRBD1 (6 bases). This CDR3 has 15 residues. Germline lookup yields CDR1 MRHNA and CDR2 SNTAGT. Trimming took 6 bases from V and 1 from J, leaving 15 bases between them. Here the CDR3 reads CASRAQGYPNTEAFF. CDR3 coding DNA: TGTGCCAGCAGAGCACAGGGATACCCGAACACTGAAGCTTTCTTT.

The chain recombines TRBV18 with TRBJ2-5; 7 bases are shared with TRBD1. The CDR3 extends over 14 amino acids. Germline trimming cut 6 bases from V and 1 base from J; bases unmatched to any gene: 5. Germline lookup yields CDR1 KGHSH and CDR2 LQKENI. For the CDR3, the DNA is TGTGCCAGCTCTACCAGGGACAGCCAAGAGACCCAGTACTTC. It codes for CASSTRDSQETQYF.

The chain recombines TRBV5-1 with TRBJ2-3, with 9 bases identical to TRBD2. Per germline, CDR1 SGHRS and CDR2 YFSETQ. The CDR3 sequence is 20 residues long. V lost 4 bases to trimming and J lost 6 bases; unmatched junction nucleotides: 24. CDR3 protein: CASSPVLVGLASGVLDTQYF. The CDR3, as DNA: TGCGCCAGCAGCCCAGTTCTTGTTGGACTAGCTAGCGGGGTTTTGGATACGCAGTATTTT.

This rearrangement joins TRBV6-5 to TRBJ2-7; TRBD1 aligns across 7 bases. V trimming: 6 bases; J trimming: 4 bases; junction bases outside the gene matches: 9. Per the germline V gene, CDR1 is MNHEY and CDR2 is SVGAGI. This CDR3 has 14 amino acids. CDR3 sequence reads: CASRNAPGQYEQYF. DNA for the CDR3: TGTGCCAGCAGGAACGCCCCGGGACAGTACGAGCAGTACTTC.